This T cell receptor beta chain was retrieved from a study of blood T cell repertoires in COVID-19. This CDR3 contains 15 residues. CDR1 and CDR2 from the germline V gene are SQVTM and ANQGSEA. Trimming removed 2 bases at V and 1 base at J, with 13 bases between. Participants were aged about 18 to 95 years, lived in 24 US areas, and enrolled virtually. Sequencing was performed with immunoSEQ multiplex PCR; in TCRdb, only in-frame clones are kept and a portion is missing. The sample yields under 200,000 clones, 75% to 85% seen once. The chain carries TRBV29-1 and TRBJ2-3, with D possibly TRBD1 on 6 matching bases. The receptor was isolated from a woman aged 60-75 years who had recovered from COVID-19. The sequenced material came from PBMCs or T cells enriched from blood (not recorded which). The chain's CDR3 is CSVESPRQGTDTQYF. CDR3 DNA sequence: TGCAGCGTTGAATCCCCCCGACAGGGCACAGATACGCAGTATTTT.